The 23 T cell receptor beta chains listed next were all sequenced from one sample in a study of read filtering for tumor transcriptome and immune sequencing. From approximately 400 ng of RNA, a library with molecular barcoded alpha/delta and beta/gamma adaptors was made. A single record per CDR3 protein comes from TCRdb applying MiXCR to the reads. This table has fewer than 150,000 distinct CDR3 sequences, roughly 13% appearing once. Sequences were obtained from a population of CD138-negative cells sorted from bone marrow. Every receptor here comes from a donor aged 40 or older with multiple myeloma.

This clonotype has ten or more counts. This rearrangement joins TRBV7-2 to TRBJ2-5, with TRBD2 matching 9 bases. With V trimmed by 2 bases and J by 3 bases, 4 bases remained unmatched. The CDR3 sequence is 15 residues long. Germline V gene sequence: CDR1 SGHTA, CDR2 FQGNSA. As DNA, the CDR3 is TGTGCCAGCAGCTTATGGTCTAGCGGGAAAGAGACCCAGTACTTC. Amino acid sequence: CASSLWSSGKETQYF.

This clonotype was counted ten times or more. This sequence joins TRBV15 and TRBJ2-1, with D maybe TRBD1 (6 bases). CDR3 length: 16 amino acids. The ends were cut back, 1 base at V and 2 bases at J, with 12 bases in the middle. CDR1 is LNHNV and CDR2 is YYDKDF in the germline V gene (reference sequence). DNA for the CDR3: TGTGCCACCAGCAGAGGAGGGGGAGCCACCTACAATGAGCAGTTCTTC. Amino acids: CATSRGGGATYNEQFF. The whole variable domain, filled in from reference TRBV15 and TRBJ2-1, reads DAMVIQNPRYQVTQFGKPVTLSCSQTLNHNVMYWYQQKSSQAPKLLFHYYDKDFNNEADTPDNFQSRRPNTSFCFLDIRSPGLGDTAMYLCATSRGGGATYNEQFFGPGTRLTVL.

This clonotype was recorded at least ten times. The chain employs TRBV6-2 or TRBV6-3 and TRBJ1-5; maybe TRBD1 (6 bases). Per the germline V gene, CDR1 is MNHEY and CDR2 is SVGEGT. Trimming removed 10 bases from V and 0 bases from J, with 16 bases in between. The CDR3 runs 15 residues. The CDR3 nucleotides are TGTGCCACCAACTGGGGGGCCTATAGCAATCAGCCCCAGCATTTT. This encodes CATNWGAYSNQPQHF.

This clonotype appeared a few times. The rearrangement links TRBV7-6 to TRBJ2-5; the match to TRBD1 covers 9 bases. The CDR3 contains 14 residues. Unmatched junction bases numbered 8, after V lost 10 bases and J lost 2 bases. Germline CDR1 SGHVS, CDR2 FNYEAQ. CDR3 in amino acids: CAITGGVYQETQYF. In DNA form, the CDR3 reads TGTGCCATAACAGGGGGCGTATATCAAGAGACCCAGTACTTC.

Regarding this clonotype: Being one base from a much bigger clone, this may be a read error. Because it lacks the conserved phenylalanine or tryptophan at the end, this CDR3 is likely a read error. This chain joins TRBV27 and TRBJ1-4; weak D call: TRBD1 (5 bases). The V end lost 2 bases, the J end lost 14 bases, and 15 bases lay between the germline ends. Per the germline V gene, CDR1 is MNHEY and CDR2 is SMNVEV (reference sequence). The CDR3 runs 13 residues. The CDR3 loop is CASSLDGSGRLFI. Written as DNA, the CDR3 is TGTGCCAGCAGTTTAGACGGGTCAGGGCGGCTGTTTATT.

V gene TRBV18 combines with J gene TRBJ1-1; maybe TRBD1 (5 bases). The CDR3 consists of 13 residues. Trimming stripped 4 bases from V and 7 bases from J, with 13 bases between. Germline assignment: CDR1 KGHSH and CDR2 LQKENI. Here the CDR3 reads CASSHREQVEAFF. The CDR3 DNA reads as TGTGCCAGCTCACATCGTGAACAGGTTGAAGCTTTCTTT.

This clonotype was observed at least ten times. J is TRBJ1-5 and V is TRBV19, with D possibly TRBD1 on 6 matching bases. The CDR3 has 15 residues. The V gene's germline CDR1 is LNHDA and CDR2 SQIVND (reference sequence). V lost 7 bases and J 1 base, leaving 14 bases between the germline ends. The CDR3 DNA reads TGTGCCAGTAATCTCGAGGACAGAAGCAATCAGCCCCAGCATTTT. Translated, it gives CASNLEDRSNQPQHF. The full variable domain, completed using reference TRBV19 and TRBJ1-5, is DGGITQSPKYLFRKEGQNVTLSCEQNLNHDAMYWYRQDPGQGLRLIYYSQIVNDFQKGDIAEGYSVSREKKESFPLTVTSAQKNPTAFYLCASNLEDRSNQPQHFGDGTRLSIL.

In this sample, this clonotype turned up many times. The chain is built from TRBV6-6 and TRBJ2-1, with a weak D call TRBD2 (6 bases). This CDR3 contains 13 residues. V lost 8 bases, J lost 2 bases, and 10 bases lay in between. Germline assignment: CDR1 MNHNY and CDR2 SVGAGI (reference sequence). The CDR3 DNA reads TGTGCCAGCGGTTGGGAGGCCTACAATGAGCAGTTCTTC. The encoded protein is CASGWEAYNEQFF.

In its sample, this clonotype was seen many times. The chain has TRBV20-1 and TRBJ1-5, with 7 positions matching TRBD1. From germline, CDR1 is DFQATT and CDR2 SNEGSKA (reference sequence). Trimming removed 4 bases from V and 6 bases from J; junction bases left unmatched: 9. The CDR3 is 14 residues long. CDR3 residues: CSAIDRDGIQPQHF. The CDR3 DNA follows: TGCAGTGCTATAGACAGGGATGGTATTCAGCCCCAGCATTTT.

In this sample, this clonotype turned up a few times. The genes are TRBV7-2 and TRBJ2-5; D uncertain. Germline V CDR1 and CDR2: SGHTA, FQGNSA. This CDR3 region has 11 residues. Trimming cost V 4 bases and J 5 bases, with 5 bases left between them. In nucleotides, the CDR3 is TGTGCCAGCAGCTCCTTTGAGACCCAGTACTTC. This sequence encodes CASSSFETQYF.

In this sample, this clonotype turned up many times. This chain links TRBV3-1 with TRBJ1-1; D not resolved. V dropped 6 bases and J dropped 6 bases, with 11 bases sitting between them. The CDR3 consists of 12 residues. CDR1 is LGHDT, CDR2 YNNKEL, per germline (reference sequence). The CDR3 sequence: CASRGGSPEAFF. The DNA for the CDR3 is TGTGCCAGCAGAGGCGGGAGTCCTGAAGCTTTCTTT.

This clonotype was seen ten or more times. The chain employs TRBV5-1 and TRBJ2-1; D may be TRBD2 (5 bases). The CDR3 has 14 amino acids. The V gene's germline CDR1 is SGHRS and CDR2 YFSETQ. The V end lost 3 bases, the J end lost 3 bases, and 10 bases lay between the germline ends. The CDR3 coding sequence is TGCGCCAGCAGCTCTTGGGAGAACTACAATGAGCAGTTCTTC. Translating gives CASSSWENYNEQFF.

This clonotype showed up just a few times. The rearrangement links TRBV6-2 or TRBV6-3 to TRBJ2-5; possible D gene TRBD1, 5 bases. This CDR3 region has 16 residues. The V end was cut by 2 bases, the J end by 5 bases, with 18 bases between. Germline loops: CDR1 MNHEY, CDR2 SVGEGT. This CDR3 reads CASSYPPGWGLETQYF. CDR3 coding DNA: TGTGCCAGCAGTTACCCTCCGGGTTGGGGCTTGGAGACCCAGTACTTC.

This clonotype was counted ten times or more. The rearrangement joins TRBV12-3 or TRBV12-4 to TRBJ2-3, with a tentative D call TRBD2 (6 bases). The CDR3 has 14 residues. Trimming cost V 6 bases and J 0 bases, with 10 bases left between them. In DNA form, the CDR3 reads TGTGCCAGCAGAGCGGGCCTTAGCACAGATACGCAGTATTTT. Translation gives CASRAGLSTDTQYF.

This clonotype was detected only a few times. Sequence at one end of the junction differs from germline and may be a read error. The rearrangement joins TRBV5-1 to TRBJ2-3; a weak D match, TRBD1 (5 bases). This CDR3 is 14 amino acids long. Germline lookup yields CDR1 SGHRS and CDR2 YFSETQ. CDR3 in DNA: TGCGCCAGCAGCTTCCCCGAAGGCACAGGTACGCAGTATTTT. Protein product: CASSFPEGTGTQYF.

This clonotype has a count of ten or more. The CDR3 spells CASSLDLDLASEQFF. CDR3 nucleotide sequence: TGTGCCAGCAGCTTAGATTTGGACCTAGCGTCTGAGCAGTTCTTC. The chain couples TRBV11-2 to TRBJ2-1; possibly TRBD2 for D (6 bases). The CDR3 runs 15 residues. The V end was cut by 0 bases, the J end by 9 bases, with 15 bases between. Germline CDR1 and CDR2: SGHAT and FQNNGV.

There are many counts of this clonotype. J is TRBJ2-1 and V is TRBV6-6; D could derive from TRBD1 or TRBD2 (6 bases each). This CDR3 has 15 residues. The ends were cut back, 5 bases at V and 8 bases at J, with 19 bases in the middle. Germline CDR1 reads MNHNY; CDR2 reads SVGAGI (reference sequence). The CDR3 DNA reads as TGTGCCAGCAGTCCCCCGGGGGCAGAATTTCATGAGCAGTTCTTC. It translates to CASSPPGAEFHEQFF.

This clonotype was counted ten times or more. The chain is built from TRBV7-3 and TRBJ2-2; no firm D call. This CDR3 is 15 amino acids long. Trimming shortened V by 3 bases and J by 0 bases, and 8 bases separated the two germline ends. Germline V gives CDR1 SGHTA, CDR2 FQGTGA. CDR3 protein: CASSLLASNTGELFF. DNA for the CDR3: TGTGCCAGCAGCTTGCTTGCGTCGAACACCGGGGAGCTGTTTTTT.

As for this clonotype: Relative to the germline gene, one junction end is altered; a read error may explain this. The rearrangement uses TRBV28 and TRBJ1-5, with 9 positions matching TRBD1. Germline lookup yields CDR1 MDHEN and CDR2 SYDVKM. The CDR3 is made up of 14 amino acids. The CDR3 nucleotides are TGTGCCAGCAGAAGACAGGGGGGCAATCAGCCCCCGCATTTT. Protein sequence: CASRRQGGNQPPHF. The full variable domain, in which reference TRBV28 and TRBJ1-5 provide the parts outside the CDR3, is DVKVTQSSRYLVKRTGEKVFLECVQDMDHENMFWYRQDPGLGLRLIYFSYDVKMKEKGDIPEGYSVSREKKERFSLILESASTNQTSMYLCASRRQGGNQPPHFGDGTRLSIL.

A note on this clonotype: This may be a read error: a much more frequent sequence differs by one nucleotide. The V gene is TRBV11-3, the J gene TRBJ2-7; D is uncertain. Trimming cost V 5 bases and J 3 bases, with 17 bases left between them. The CDR3 contains 15 residues. From germline, CDR1 is SGHNT and CDR2 YENEEA. CDR3 region: CASSDDFPCRYEQYF. The CDR3 DNA reads TGTGCCAGCAGCGACGACTTCCCCTGCCGCTACGAGCAGTACTTC.

Many counts were recorded for this clonotype. This chain uses TRBV24-1 with TRBJ2-1; TRBD2 aligns across 10 bases. Germline trimming cut 1 base from V and 3 bases from J; bases unmatched to any gene: 2. CDR1 is KGHDR and CDR2 is SFDVKD in the germline V gene. The CDR3 covers 16 residues. CDR3 amino acids: CATSDLRLAGYNEQFF. The CDR3 DNA reads TGTGCCACCAGTGATTTAAGACTAGCGGGCTACAATGAGCAGTTCTTC.

The V gene is TRBV5-6, the J gene TRBJ2-5, with 7 nucleotides matching TRBD1. From germline, CDR1 is SGHDT and CDR2 YYEEEE. With 4 bases clipped from V and 4 bases from J, the junction kept 4 bases outside the gene matches. The CDR3 contains 13 residues. CDR3 sequence (DNA): TGTGCCAGCAGCCGAGGGACAGTAGAGACCCAGTACTTC. Protein product: CASSRGTVETQYF.

The V gene is TRBV6-6, the J gene TRBJ1-4; D is possibly TRBD1 (5 bases). V lost 7 bases, J lost 5 bases, and 20 bases lay in between. In germline, CDR1 is MNHNY, CDR2 SVGAGI (reference sequence). This CDR3 has 16 amino acids. CDR3 loop: CASTDPGGGENEKLFF. CDR3 DNA sequence: TGTGCCAGCACTGACCCGGGGGGAGGGGAGAATGAAAAACTGTTTTTT.